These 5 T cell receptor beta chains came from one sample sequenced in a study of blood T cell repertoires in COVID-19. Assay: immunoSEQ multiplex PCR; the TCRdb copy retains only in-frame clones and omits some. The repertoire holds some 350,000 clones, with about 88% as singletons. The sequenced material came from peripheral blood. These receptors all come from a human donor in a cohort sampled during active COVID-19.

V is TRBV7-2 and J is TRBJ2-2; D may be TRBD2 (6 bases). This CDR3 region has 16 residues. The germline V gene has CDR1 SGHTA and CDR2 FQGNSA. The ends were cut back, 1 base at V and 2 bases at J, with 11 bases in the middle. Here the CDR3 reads CASSLVGGDNTGELFF. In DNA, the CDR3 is TGTGCCAGCAGCTTAGTCGGAGGGGATAACACCGGGGAGCTGTTTTTT.

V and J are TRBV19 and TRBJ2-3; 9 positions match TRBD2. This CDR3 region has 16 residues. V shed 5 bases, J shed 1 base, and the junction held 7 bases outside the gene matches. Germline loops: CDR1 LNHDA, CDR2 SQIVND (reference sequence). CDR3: CASSGSRTSGTDTQYF. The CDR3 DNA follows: TGTGCCAGTAGTGGATCTCGGACTAGCGGCACAGATACGCAGTATTTT.

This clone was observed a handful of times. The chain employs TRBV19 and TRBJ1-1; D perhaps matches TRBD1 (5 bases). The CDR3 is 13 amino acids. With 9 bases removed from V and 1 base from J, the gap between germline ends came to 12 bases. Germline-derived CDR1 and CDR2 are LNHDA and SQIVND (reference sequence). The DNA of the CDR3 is TGTGCCAGCCGGCTCGGGGGGAACACTGAAGCTTTCTTT. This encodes CASRLGGNTEAFF.

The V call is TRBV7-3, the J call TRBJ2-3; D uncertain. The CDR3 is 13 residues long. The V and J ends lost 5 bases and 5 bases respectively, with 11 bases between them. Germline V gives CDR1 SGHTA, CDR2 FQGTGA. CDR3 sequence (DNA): TGTGCCAGCAGCCCTGATGCGAGAGATACGCAGTATTTT. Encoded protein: CASSPDARDTQYF.

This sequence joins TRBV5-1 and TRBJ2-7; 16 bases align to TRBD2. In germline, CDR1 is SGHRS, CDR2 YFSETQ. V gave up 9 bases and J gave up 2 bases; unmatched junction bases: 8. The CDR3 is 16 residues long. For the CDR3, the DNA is TGCGCCACCTCACACGGGACTAGCGGGAGGGCCTACGAGCAGTACTTC. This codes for CATSHGTSGRAYEQYF.